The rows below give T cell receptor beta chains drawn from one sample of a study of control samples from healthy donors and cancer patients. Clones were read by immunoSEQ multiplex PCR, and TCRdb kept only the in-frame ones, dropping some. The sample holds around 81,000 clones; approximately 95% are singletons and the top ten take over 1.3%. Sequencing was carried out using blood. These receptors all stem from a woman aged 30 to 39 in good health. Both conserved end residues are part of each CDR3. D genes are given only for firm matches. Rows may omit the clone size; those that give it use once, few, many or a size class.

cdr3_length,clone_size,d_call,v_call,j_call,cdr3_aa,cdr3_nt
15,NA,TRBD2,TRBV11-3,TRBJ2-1,CASSQGTSETNEQFF,TGTGCCAGCAGCCAAGGCACTAGCGAGACCAATGAGCAGTTCTTC
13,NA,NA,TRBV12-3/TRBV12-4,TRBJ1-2,CASSLRLNYGYTF,TGTGCCAGCAGTTTACGACTCAACTATGGCTACACCTTC
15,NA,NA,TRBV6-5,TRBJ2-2,CASPSSPANTGELFF,TGTGCCAGCCCATCCTCTCCCGCGAACACCGGGGAGCTGTTTTTT
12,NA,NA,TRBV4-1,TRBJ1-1,CASSQGPTEAFF,TGCGCCAGCAGCCAAGGGCCCACTGAAGCTTTCTTT
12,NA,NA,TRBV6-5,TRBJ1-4,CASRRTEEKLFF,TGTGCCAGCAGGAGGACGGAAGAAAAACTGTTTTTT
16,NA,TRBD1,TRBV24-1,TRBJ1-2,CATSGYHRGLSYGYTF,TGTGCCACCAGTGGATACCACAGGGGACTGAGCTATGGCTACACCTTC
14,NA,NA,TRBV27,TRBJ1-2,CASSSRTANYGYTF,TGTGCCAGCAGTTCCAGGACAGCCAACTATGGCTACACCTTC
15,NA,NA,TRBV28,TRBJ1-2,CASSFAGWASYGYTF,TGTGCCAGCAGTTTCGCAGGCTGGGCTTCCTATGGCTACACCTTC
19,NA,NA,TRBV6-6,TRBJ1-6,CASSRRDPYTSSYNSPLHF,TGTGCCAGCAGCCGACGCGATCCTTACACGAGCTCCTATAATTCACCCCTCCACTTT
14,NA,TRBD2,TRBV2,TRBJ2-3,CASRGTSGTDTQYF,TGTGCCAGTCGCGGGACTAGCGGCACAGATACGCAGTATTTT
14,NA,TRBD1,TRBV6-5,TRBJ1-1,CASRAQGAPAEAFF,TGTGCCAGCAGGGCCCAGGGGGCGCCGGCTGAAGCTTTCTTT
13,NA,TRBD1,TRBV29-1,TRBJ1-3,CSVTGTEGNTIYF,TGCAGCGTAACCGGGACAGAAGGAAACACCATATATTTT
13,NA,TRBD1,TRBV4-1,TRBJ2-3,CASSGQPADTQYF,TGCGCCAGTTCGGGACAGCCCGCAGATACGCAGTATTTT
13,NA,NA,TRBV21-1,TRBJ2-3,CASSVPGQDTQYF,TGTGCCAGCAGCGTACCAGGTCAAGATACGCAGTATTTT
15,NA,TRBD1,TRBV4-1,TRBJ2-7,CASSRGGDRGDEQYF,TGCGCCAGCAGCCGAGGGGGGGACAGGGGCGACGAGCAGTACTTC
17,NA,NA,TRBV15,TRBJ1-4,CATSGTGWRYRSEKLFF,TGTGCCACCAGCGGTACCGGGTGGAGGTATAGATCCGAAAAACTGTTTTTT
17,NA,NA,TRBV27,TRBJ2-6,CASSPYPDISGANVLTF,TGTGCCAGCAGTCCTTACCCAGACATCTCTGGGGCCAACGTCCTGACTTTC
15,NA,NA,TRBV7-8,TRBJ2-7,CASSLARSKSYEQYF,TGTGCCAGCAGCTTAGCCCGGTCCAAATCCTACGAGCAGTACTTC
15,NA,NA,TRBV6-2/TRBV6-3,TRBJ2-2,CASSYRGTQGRELFF,TGTGCCAGCAGTTACCGCGGGACTCAAGGTCGGGAGCTGTTTTTT
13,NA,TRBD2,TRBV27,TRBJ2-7,CASSFSGRGEQYF,TGTGCCAGCAGTTTCAGCGGGAGGGGCGAGCAGTACTTC
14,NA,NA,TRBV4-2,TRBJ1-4,CASSQESRESELFF,TGTGCCAGCAGCCAAGAGTCCAGGGAGAGTGAGTTGTTTTTT
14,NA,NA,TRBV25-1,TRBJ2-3,CASSESPGTDTQYF,TGTGCCAGCAGTGAATCCCCGGGAACAGATACGCAGTATTTT
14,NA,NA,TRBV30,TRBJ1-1,CAWSVPVPNTEAFF,TGTGCCTGGAGTGTACCGGTCCCGAACACTGAAGCTTTCTTT
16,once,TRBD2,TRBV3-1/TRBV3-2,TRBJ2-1,CASSLAGTSANNEQFF,TGTGCCAGCAGCCTAGCCGGGACTAGCGCCAACAATGAGCAGTTCTTC
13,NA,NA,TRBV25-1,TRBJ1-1,CASSEVVGTEAFF,TGTGCCAGCAGTGAAGTGGTCGGCACTGAAGCTTTCTTT
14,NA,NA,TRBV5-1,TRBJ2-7,CASSFGDTFYEQYF,TGCGCCAGCAGCTTCGGGGACACTTTCTACGAGCAGTACTTC